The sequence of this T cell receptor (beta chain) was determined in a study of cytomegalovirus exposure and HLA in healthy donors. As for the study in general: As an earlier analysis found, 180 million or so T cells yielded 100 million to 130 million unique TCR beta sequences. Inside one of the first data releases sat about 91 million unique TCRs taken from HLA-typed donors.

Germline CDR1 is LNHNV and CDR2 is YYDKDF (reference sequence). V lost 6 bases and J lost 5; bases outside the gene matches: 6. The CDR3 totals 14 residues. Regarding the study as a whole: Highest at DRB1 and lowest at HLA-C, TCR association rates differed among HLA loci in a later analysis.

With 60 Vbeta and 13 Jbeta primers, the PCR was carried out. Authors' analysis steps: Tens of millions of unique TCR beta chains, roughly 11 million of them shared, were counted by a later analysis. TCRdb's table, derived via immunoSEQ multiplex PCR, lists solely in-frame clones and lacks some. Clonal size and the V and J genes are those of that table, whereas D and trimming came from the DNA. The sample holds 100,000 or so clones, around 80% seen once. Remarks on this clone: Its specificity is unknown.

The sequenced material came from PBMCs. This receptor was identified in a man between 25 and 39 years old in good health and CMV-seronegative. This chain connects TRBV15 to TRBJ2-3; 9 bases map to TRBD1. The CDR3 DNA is TGTGCCACCAGTAACAGGGGGCTAAGAGATACGCAGTATTTT. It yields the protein CATSNRGLRDTQYF.